This entry describes one T cell receptor (beta chain). The source of the sample is a study of shared clonotypes between healthy human individuals. There are 14 residues in the CDR3. The V and J ends lost 1 base and 11 bases respectively, with 18 bases between them. From germline, CDR1 is MNHNS and CDR2 SASEGT. Using immunoSEQ multiplex PCR, the repertoire was profiled, and TCRdb retains in-frame clones only, with some absent. The repertoire holds roughly 2.2 million clones, with just under 95% as singletons. This chain connects TRBV6-1 to TRBJ2-7; the D gene is possibly TRBD1 (6 bases). The receptor's source is a man younger than 35 in good health. Some clones in this sample may be carry-over from other donors' samples. Sequencing used naive CD4+ T cells from PBMCs. Subset given: CD45RA+ positively selected. CDR3: CASSEEGYRAREYF. In DNA, the CDR3 is TGTGCCAGCAGTGAAGAAGGATACAGGGCCAGAGAGTACTTC.